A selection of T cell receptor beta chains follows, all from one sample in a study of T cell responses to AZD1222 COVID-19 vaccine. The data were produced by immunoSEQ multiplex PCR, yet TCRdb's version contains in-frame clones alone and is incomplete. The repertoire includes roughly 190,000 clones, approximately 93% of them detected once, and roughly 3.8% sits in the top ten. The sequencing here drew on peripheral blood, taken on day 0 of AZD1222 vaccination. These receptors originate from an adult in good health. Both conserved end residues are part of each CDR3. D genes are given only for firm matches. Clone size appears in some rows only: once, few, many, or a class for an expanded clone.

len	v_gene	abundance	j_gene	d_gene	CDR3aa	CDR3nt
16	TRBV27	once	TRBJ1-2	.	CASSLRFGHSNYGYTF	TGTGCCAGCAGCCTCCGATTTGGTCACTCTAACTATGGCTACACCTTC
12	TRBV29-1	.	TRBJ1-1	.	CSVAKWETEAFF	TGCAGCGTTGCTAAGTGGGAGACTGAAGCTTTCTTT
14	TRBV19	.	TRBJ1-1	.	CASSIGTSNTEAFF	TGTGCCAGTAGTATTGGGACATCGAACACTGAAGCTTTCTTT
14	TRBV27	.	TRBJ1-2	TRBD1	CASTSDREDYGYTF	TGTGCCAGCACCTCGGACAGGGAGGACTATGGCTACACCTTC
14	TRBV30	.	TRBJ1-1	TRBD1	CAWSVGQGNTEAFF	TGTGCCTGGAGTGTAGGACAGGGGAACACTGAAGCTTTCTTT
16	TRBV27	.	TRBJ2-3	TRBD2	CASSLYGGLAPDTQYF	TGTGCCAGCAGTTTATATGGGGGACTAGCCCCTGATACGCAGTATTTT
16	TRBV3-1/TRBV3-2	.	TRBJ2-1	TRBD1	CASSLWTGTSNNEQFF	TGTGCCAGCAGCCTCTGGACAGGGACCTCAAACAATGAGCAGTTCTTC
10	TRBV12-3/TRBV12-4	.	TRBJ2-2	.	CASGTGELFF	TGTGCCAGCGGTACCGGGGAGCTGTTTTTT
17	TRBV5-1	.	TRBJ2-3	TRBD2	CASSSGLAGPFTDTQYF	TGCGCCAGCAGCTCGGGACTAGCGGGACCATTCACAGATACGCAGTATTTT
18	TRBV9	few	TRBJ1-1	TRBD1	CASSDGDRRYAQVSEAFF	TGTGCCAGCAGCGATGGGGACAGGCGGTACGCCCAAGTGTCTGAAGCTTTCTTT
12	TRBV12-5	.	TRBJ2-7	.	CASGQISYEQYF	TGTGCTAGTGGGCAAATCTCCTACGAGCAGTACTTC
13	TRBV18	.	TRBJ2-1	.	CASSPTSQNEQFF	TGTGCCAGCTCACCAACAAGTCAGAATGAGCAGTTCTTC
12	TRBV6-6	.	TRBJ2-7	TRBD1	CATADRDYEQYF	TGTGCCACCGCGGACAGGGACTACGAGCAGTACTTC
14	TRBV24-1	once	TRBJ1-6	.	CAPGGRGNVSPLHF	TGTGCCCCCGGGGGGCGGGGGAATGTTTCACCCCTCCACTTT
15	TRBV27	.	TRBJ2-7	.	CASSLSGPSSYEQYF	TGTGCCAGCAGTTTATCGGGGCCAAGCTCCTACGAGCAGTACTTC
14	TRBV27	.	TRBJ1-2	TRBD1	CASSSLGDSYGYTF	TGTGCCAGCAGTTCCCTGGGGGACAGTTATGGCTACACCTTC